In its sample, the clone carrying this T cell receptor (beta chain) was seen once. The junction had 6 bases not matched to a gene; V was cut back by 1 base and J by 0 bases. Germline CDR1 SGHTA, CDR2 FQGNSA. This CDR3 has 17 residues. The data were taken from a study of blood T cell repertoires in COVID-19. As for the study in general: There were acute and convalescent COVID-19 samples, and they came from the United States, Italy and Spain. PBMCs, B-cell-depleted T cells, or T cells provided the cDNA or gDNA that made up the material.

Source study methods: Estimated nucleated cell counts came from reference gene primer amplification. Repertoires were generated with immunoSEQ multiplex PCR, while TCRdb's copy carries only in-frame clones and drops some. V and J calls and clone size follow that table, whereas D and trimming were derived from the DNA. The data show 70,000 or so clones, around 86% seen once. The genes are TRBV7-2 and TRBJ1-5; 7 bases match TRBD1. The sequenced sample consisted of peripheral blood. This receptor was obtained from a woman aged 55-69 years with acute or convalescent COVID-19. CDR3 sequence reads: CASSLVARGISNQPQHF. The CDR3 DNA reads TGTGCCAGCAGCTTAGTTGCCAGGGGGATTAGCAATCAGCCCCAGCATTTT.